This T cell receptor beta chain was captured by sequencing in a study of blood T cell repertoires in COVID-19. Turning to the study itself: Acute and convalescent COVID-19 specimens originated in the United States, Italy and Spain. PBMCs, B-cell-depleted T cells, or T cells were the source of the cDNA or gDNA that made up the material.

This CDR3 has 15 amino acids. V shed 4 bases, J shed 1 base, and the junction held 5 bases outside the gene matches. Germline V lookup: CDR1 SGDLS, CDR2 YYNGEE. The authors' processing: It was from reference gene primer amplification that nucleated cell counts were estimated. Assay used: immunoSEQ multiplex PCR; TCRdb lists only in-frame clones, some missing. V, J and clone size are taken as reported in that table, and D and trimming were inferred from the DNA itself. Of under 300,000 clones in the sample, approximately 87% were seen once. The chain recombines TRBV9 with TRBJ2-3; TRBD1 agrees at 8 bases. The sample comprised peripheral blood. This sequence was found in a man between 60 and 75 years old with acute or convalescent COVID-19. The CDR3 spells CASSRTGLGTDTQYF. The CDR3 DNA is TGTGCCAGCAGCAGGACAGGGTTAGGCACAGATACGCAGTATTTT.